This entry lists 12 T cell receptor beta chains sequenced from one sample in a study of T cell repertoires in cytomegalovirus infection. TCRdb re-derived calls from the reads in MiXCR, one entry per CDR3 protein. This repertoire shows about 740,000 distinct CDR3 sequences, 35% found once; its top ten account for around 2.8%. Specimen: PBMCs. These receptors all stem from a human donor in good health (CMV status not recorded). Some clones in this sample may be carry-over from other donors' samples.

This clonotype turned up a few times. The chain has TRBV19 and TRBJ2-3; a possible D gene is TRBD2 (5 bases). This CDR3 comprises 14 residues. The germline CDR1 and CDR2 sequences are LNHDA and SQIVND (reference sequence). Trimming left V 5 bases short and J 6 bases short, with 15 bases between. This chain's CDR3 is CASSSFGDGDTQYF. In DNA, the CDR3 is TGTGCCAGTAGTTCATTCGGGGATGGTGATACGCAGTATTTT.

Regarding this clonotype: One end of the junction is discordant with germline, which a read error may explain. This chain connects TRBV20-1 to TRBJ2-1, with TRBD2 matching 7 bases. The CDR3 sequence is 15 residues long. Germline values: CDR1 DFQATT, CDR2 SNEGSKA (reference sequence). The CDR3 is CSARRLAGAWNEQLF. The DNA of the CDR3 is TGCAGTGCTAGACGTCTGGCGGGAGCGTGGAATGAGCAGCTCTTC.

J is TRBJ1-4 and V is TRBV25-1; no reliable D call. Deletions cut 5 bases from V and 9 bases from J, with 13 bases between. This CDR3 spans 13 amino acids. CDR1 is MGHDK and CDR2 is SYGVNS in the germline V gene. The CDR3: CASSTAVAQKLFF. For the CDR3, the DNA is TGTGCCAGCAGTACGGCCGTGGCACAAAAACTGTTTTTT.

This clonotype was recorded at least ten times. The gene calls are TRBV7-2 and TRBJ2-5, with a possible D match to TRBD1 (6 bases). V was clipped by 5 bases and J by 2 bases, with 21 bases between them. CDR3 size: 17 residues. Germline assignment: CDR1 SGHTA and CDR2 FQGNSA. The CDR3 coding sequence is TGTGCCAGCAGCCGTACCAGGGACACAAGAATACAAGAGACCCAGTACTTC. It encodes CASSRTRDTRIQETQYF.

This clonotype was detected a few times. The genes are TRBV18 and TRBJ2-2; either TRBD1 or TRBD2 may fit D (5 bases each). Germline-derived CDR1 and CDR2 are KGHSH and LQKENI. Trimming left V 0 bases short and J 3 bases short, with 14 bases between. The CDR3 is made up of 17 amino acids. For the CDR3, the DNA is TGTGCCAGCTCACCACCCGGGACGGGCCGTCACACCGGGGAGCTGTTTTTT. This encodes CASSPPGTGRHTGELFF. The full variable domain, completed using reference TRBV18 and TRBJ2-2, is NAGVMQNPRHLVRRRGQEARLRCSPMKGHSHVYWYRQLPEEGLKFMVYLQKENIIDESGMPKERFSAEFPKEGPSILRIQQVVRGDSAAYFCASSPPGTGRHTGELFFGEGSRLTVL.

The chain has TRBV12-3 or TRBV12-4 and TRBJ1-1, with TRBD1 as a possible D gene (5 bases). The V and J ends lost 3 bases and 1 base respectively, with 18 bases between them. The CDR3 runs to 17 residues. CDR3: CASSFGRTYTENTEAFF. CDR3 sequence (DNA): TGTGCCAGCAGTTTTGGGAGGACATATACAGAGAACACTGAAGCTTTCTTT.

This clonotype came up a few times. This chain joins TRBV6-6 and TRBJ2-7; weak D call: TRBD2 (5 bases). The germline V gene has CDR1 MNHNY and CDR2 SVGAGI (reference sequence). The V gene lost 0 bases and the J gene lost 6 bases, with 9 bases spanning the gap. The CDR3 contains 13 residues. The DNA for the CDR3 is TGTGCCAGCAGTTACTCGAGCGGAGGCGAGCAGTACTTC. The encoded protein is CASSYSSGGEQYF.

The chain uses TRBV28 and TRBJ1-1, with D perhaps TRBD1 (6 bases). Trimming cost V 1 base and J 1 base, with 7 bases left between them. The germline V gene encodes CDR1 MDHEN and CDR2 SYDVKM. The CDR3 covers 14 residues. The CDR3 sequence is CASSLSGANTEAFF. For the CDR3, the DNA is TGTGCCAGCAGTTTATCGGGGGCGAACACTGAAGCTTTCTTT.

This clonotype was counted once. The J gene is TRBJ2-7, the V gene TRBV12-3 or TRBV12-4; maybe TRBD1 (5 bases). V was shortened by 7 bases and J by 6 bases, with 19 bases between the two germline ends. There are 14 residues in the CDR3. The CDR3 loop is CASKRGPDPSEQYF. For the CDR3, the DNA is TGTGCCAGCAAAAGGGGTCCTGATCCTTCCGAGCAGTACTTC.

Concerning this clonotype itself: One end of the junction does not line up with germline, which may come from a read error. The gene calls are TRBV12-3 or TRBV12-4 and TRBJ2-3; TRBD2 agrees at 9 bases. The CDR3 loop spans 15 amino acids. CDR3 sequence: CASSFGTSTTDTQDF. In DNA form, the CDR3 reads TGTGCCAGCAGTTTTGGGACTAGCACCACAGATACGCAGGATTTT.

This clonotype has only a few counts. The chain combines TRBV19 with TRBJ1-5; no clear D. In germline, CDR1 is LNHDA, CDR2 SQIVND (reference sequence). The CDR3 has 13 amino acids. The V and J ends lost 7 bases and 3 bases respectively, with 10 bases between them. The CDR3: CASTGQANQPQHF. The CDR3 region has the DNA TGTGCCAGTACGGGCCAGGCCAATCAGCCCCAGCATTTT.

This CDR3 is CSVVWDTEAFF. CDR3 bases: TGCAGCGTTGTCTGGGACACTGAAGCTTTCTTT. The genes are TRBV29-1 and TRBJ1-1; D remains unclear. The germline V gene has CDR1 SQVTM and CDR2 ANQGSEA. Trimming stripped 4 bases from V and 3 bases from J, with 6 bases between. CDR3 length: 11 residues.